These 19 T cell receptor beta chains share one sample of origin, sequenced in a study of blood T cell repertoires in COVID-19. Clones were sequenced by immunoSEQ multiplex PCR, and TCRdb holds only the in-frame ones, with some missing. The table lists over 55,000 clones, roughly 82% of them singletons, with approximately 39% in the top ten. Sequencing was performed on peripheral blood. These receptors all come from a human donor in a cohort sampled during active COVID-19.

The chain recombines TRBV5-4 with TRBJ2-1; possibly TRBD1 for D (5 bases). Per the germline V gene, CDR1 is SGHNT and CDR2 is YYREEE (reference sequence). This CDR3 is 15 amino acids long. V shed 3 bases and J shed 8 bases, with 18 bases lying between them. CDR3 sequence (DNA): TGTGCCAGCAGCTCGCTTGTGGGGCGAAGACATGAGCAGTTCTTC. Amino acids: CASSSLVGRRHEQFF.

V usage is TRBV15 and J usage is TRBJ1-5; D is ambiguous. In germline, CDR1 is LNHNV, CDR2 YYDKDF (reference sequence). Trimming took off 2 bases at V and 0 bases at J, with 17 bases between the two ends. This CDR3 region has 18 residues. This chain's CDR3 is CATSRSLPQDYSNQPQHF. CDR3 coding DNA: TGTGCCACCAGCAGATCCCTCCCCCAGGATTATAGCAATCAGCCCCAGCATTTT.

The chain carries TRBV4-3 and TRBJ2-1; 8 bases fit TRBD2. Germline CDR1 is LGHNA and CDR2 is YSLEER. V was pared by 0 bases and J by 0 bases, with 7 bases of the junction left unmatched. The CDR3 spans 18 residues. The CDR3 coding sequence is TGCGCCAGCAGCCAAGATCGTAGCGGGACCCTCTCCTACAATGAGCAGTTCTTC. This encodes CASSQDRSGTLSYNEQFF.

J is TRBJ1-1 and V is TRBV9, with 9 nucleotides matching TRBD1. The V gene's germline CDR1 is SGDLS and CDR2 YYNGEE. This CDR3 is 14 amino acids long. J lost 4 bases, V lost 2 bases, and 3 bases had no gene match. The CDR3 region has the DNA TGTGCCAGCAGCGTGACGGACAGGGGCACTGAAGCTTTCTTT. Amino acids: CASSVTDRGTEAFF.

The rearrangement uses TRBV5-4 and TRBJ2-3; 8 nucleotides agree with TRBD1. Germline trimming cut 5 bases from V and 1 base from J; bases unmatched to any gene: 6. Germline V lookup: CDR1 SGHNT, CDR2 YYREEE (reference sequence). The CDR3 loop spans 15 amino acids. Written as DNA, the CDR3 is TGTGCCAGCAGGCCCGACAGGGGCGGCACAGATACGCAGTATTTT. Its protein product is CASRPDRGGTDTQYF.

The chain recombines TRBV6-5 with TRBJ2-1, with D possibly being TRBD2 (6 bases). The germline CDR1 and CDR2 sequences are MNHEY and SVGAGI. V was pared by 7 bases and J by 1 base, with 14 bases between. The CDR3 is 15 residues long. The CDR3 nucleotides read TGTGCCAGCACCGGAATGGGAGGTTCCTACAATGAGCAGTTCTTC. Translation: CASTGMGGSYNEQFF.

The V gene is TRBV28, the J gene TRBJ1-2, with 7 bases matching TRBD1. Germline V gene data show CDR1 as MDHEN and CDR2 as SYDVKM. The V gene end was trimmed by 4 bases and the J gene end by 8 bases; junction bases not matched to a gene: 10. The CDR3 consists of 14 residues. CDR3 bases: TGTGCCAGCAGTTATAGGGGGCTCATGGGCGGCTACACCTTC. This codes for CASSYRGLMGGYTF.

Here the CDR3 DNA reads TGTGCCAGCAGCTTAAGGACAGCTGGAAACACCATATATTTT. It yields the protein CASSLRTAGNTIYF. The chain uses TRBV14 and TRBJ1-3; a possible D gene is TRBD1 (6 bases). The ends were cut back, 5 bases at V and 2 bases at J, with 10 bases in the middle. Germline CDR1 reads SGHDN; CDR2 reads FVKESK. This CDR3 has 14 amino acids. The entire variable domain, with the rest obtained from reference TRBV14 and TRBJ1-3, is as follows: EAGVTQFPSHSVIEKGQTVTLRCDPISGHDNLYWYRRVMGKEIKFLLHFVKESKQDESGMPNNRFLAERTGGTYSTLKVQPAELEDSGVYFCASSLRTAGNTIYFGEGSWLTVV.

The gene calls are TRBV30 and TRBJ1-2; 8 bases map to TRBD1. The junction had 5 bases not matched to a gene; V was cut back by 4 bases and J by 4 bases. Germline assignment: CDR1 GTSNPN and CDR2 SVGIG (reference sequence). The CDR3 totals 13 residues. In DNA form, the CDR3 reads TGTGCCTGGAACGTACAGGGGGTCTATGGCTACACCTTC. Encoded protein: CAWNVQGVYGYTF.

The rearrangement uses TRBV29-1 and TRBJ2-7, with TRBD2 as a possible D gene (5 bases). There are 10 residues in the CDR3. From germline, CDR1 is SQVTM and CDR2 ANQGSEA. The V and J ends lost 4 bases and 5 bases respectively, with 6 bases between them. For the CDR3, the DNA is TGCAGCGTTGTTAGCGACGAGCAGTACTTC. Amino acid sequence: CSVVSDEQYF.

J is TRBJ2-7 and V is TRBV7-8; tentatively, D is TRBD2 (6 bases). Between the trimmed V and J ends, which lost 2 bases and 1 base, there was a span of 12 bases. Germline CDR1 and CDR2: SGHVS and FQNEAQ. The CDR3 is 15 residues long. In nucleotides, the CDR3 is TGTGCCAGCAGCTTAATAGCGGACCTTTCCTACGAGCAGTACTTC. It is translated as CASSLIADLSYEQYF.

This sequence joins TRBV12-3 or TRBV12-4 and TRBJ2-7; tentative D call: TRBD2 (6 bases). The CDR3 totals 12 residues. Trimming removed 6 bases from V and 9 bases from J, with 15 bases in between. CDR3 bases: TGTGCCAGCAGCGATGGGGAGGCGGGGCAGTACTTC. Amino acid sequence: CASSDGEAGQYF.

V is TRBV2 and J is TRBJ1-2; a weak D match, TRBD1 (6 bases). Per the germline V gene, CDR1 is SNHLY and CDR2 is FYNNEI. Deletions cut 2 bases from V and 1 base from J, with 14 bases between. This CDR3 is built from 16 residues. This CDR3 reads CASSEWQGRINYGYTF. DNA of the CDR3: TGTGCCAGCAGTGAATGGCAGGGGAGAATTAACTATGGCTACACCTTC.

V gene TRBV19 combines with J gene TRBJ1-3, with D uncertain. V was trimmed by 6 bases and J by 0 bases, leaving 12 bases between them. Germline V gene sequence: CDR1 LNHDA, CDR2 SQIVND (reference sequence). This CDR3 has 15 amino acids. In nucleotides, the CDR3 is TGTGCCAGTAGCGAGACTGTCCACTCTGGAAACACCATATATTTT. It codes for CASSETVHSGNTIYF.

This clone was counted a single time. The chain joins TRBV9 to TRBJ2-2; a weak D match, TRBD2 (5 bases). Trimming pared 1 base from V and 6 bases from J, leaving 13 bases between. The germline CDR1 and CDR2 sequences are SGDLS and YYNGEE. This CDR3 is 15 amino acids long. The CDR3 DNA is TGTGCCAGCAGCGTATCAACCCATAGCGCCGGGGAGCTGTTTTTT. This encodes CASSVSTHSAGELFF.

The V gene is TRBV12-3 or TRBV12-4, the J gene TRBJ1-6; 7 positions agree with TRBD1. The CDR3 contains 13 residues. V lost 6 bases and J lost 13; bases outside the gene matches: 9. CDR3 sequence reads: CASSTGASLPLHF. The DNA of the CDR3 is TGTGCCAGCAGCACAGGGGCGTCTCTGCCCCTCCACTTT.

The rearrangement joins TRBV5-5 to TRBJ2-6, with TRBD1 matching 12 bases. Per germline, CDR1 SGHKS and CDR2 YYEKEE (reference sequence). V shed 0 bases, J shed 0 bases, and the junction held 7 bases outside the gene matches. CDR3 size: 20 residues. CDR3 sequence (DNA): TGTGCCAGCAGCTTGGCCGTAGGGACAGGGGGCGTCTCTGGGGCCAACGTCCTGACTTTC. Its translation: CASSLAVGTGGVSGANVLTF.

V is TRBV6-1 and J is TRBJ1-5; no reliable D call. The V end lost 1 base, the J end lost 0 bases, and 13 bases lay between the germline ends. Germline CDR1 MNHNS, CDR2 SASEGT. The CDR3 has 17 amino acids. The CDR3 region is CASSEGSSSLSNQPQHF. DNA of the CDR3: TGTGCCAGCAGTGAAGGGAGTAGCAGCCTTAGCAATCAGCCCCAGCATTTT.

Here the CDR3 DNA reads TGTGCCATTTCCCAGGGACAGACTAATGAAAAACTGTTTTTT. Its protein is CAISQGQTNEKLFF. V gene TRBV10-3 combines with J gene TRBJ1-4; 7 nucleotides line up with TRBD1. This CDR3 contains 14 residues. From germline, CDR1 is ENHRY and CDR2 SYGVKD. With V trimmed by 9 bases and J by 2 bases, 6 bases remained unmatched.